This entry features one TCR beta chain sequence. The sample belongs to a study of T-cell reconstitution after alpha-beta-depleted transplantation in children. This CDR3 has 14 amino acids. Germline CDR1 is MDHEN and CDR2 is SYDVKM. Trimming left V 3 bases short and J 7 bases short, with 12 bases between. Unique molecular identifiers were incorporated when the TCRbeta library was constructed. TCRdb re-derived calls from the PCR reads in MiXCR, one entry per CDR3 protein. In the table there are about 500,000 distinct CDR3 sequences, around 10% of which are singletons. The chain links TRBV28 to TRBJ1-4; perhaps TRBD1 as D (6 bases). This TCR came from a female patient aged 2-10 years who had a stem cell transplant for aplastic anemia, so the T cells may come from the graft donor. This material consisted of PBMCs, mostly from graft donor cells, taken 180 days after TCRalphabeta/CD19-depleted stem cell transplant. The CDR3 region is CASSFRGGGEKLFF. DNA of the CDR3: TGTGCCAGCAGTTTTCGGGGGGGCGGTGAAAAACTGTTTTTT.